A selection of T cell receptor beta chains follows, all from one sample in a study of CD8 T cells in ankylosing spondylitis. TCRdb re-called the 5' RACE reads with MiXCR, one entry per CDR3 protein. The sample lists some 46,000 distinct CDR3 sequences, 8% to 13% occurring once. Source material: blood, either unsorted or a sorted T cell fraction (not recorded which). All receptors derive from a male donor with ankylosing spondylitis or in good health (not recorded which). Each CDR3 is given with its conserved first and last residue. D genes are given only for firm matches. Clone size is shown for a subset of rows, as once, few, many or a class of expanded clone.

NA,many,TRBJ2-3,TRBV29-1,11,TGCAGCGTTGAAGATCGAGATACGCAGTATTTT,CSVEDRDTQYF
TRBD1,many,TRBJ2-1,TRBV5-1,15,TGCGCCAGCAGCTACTCCGGGACAGGAGCCAATGAGCAGTTCTTC,CASSYSGTGANEQFF
NA,NA,TRBJ2-5,TRBV7-7,16,TGTGCCAGCAGCTTTGGGCACAGGAATCTCCAAGAGACCCAGTACTTC,CASSFGHRNLQETQYF
NA,few,TRBJ1-2,TRBV3-1,13,TGTGCCAGCAGCCAAGGCGGGAACTATGGCTACACCTTC,CASSQGGNYGYTF
NA,NA,TRBJ2-5,TRBV18,14,TGTGCCAGCTCACCACCTTCTCGGCAAGAGACCCAGTACTTC,CASSPPSRQETQYF
NA,NA,TRBJ2-3,TRBV7-2,15,TGTGCCAGCAGCTCGACAGGTTGGTCACGAGATACGCAGTATTTT,CASSSTGWSRDTQYF
NA,many,TRBJ2-7,TRBV20-1,14,TGCAGTGCTAGAGCACCGGGACTTATCTCCGAGCAGTACTTC,CSARAPGLISEQYF
NA,many,TRBJ1-4,TRBV3-1,15,TGTGCCAGCAGCCAAGGGGCGGGGACTAATGAAAAACTGTTTTTT,CASSQGAGTNEKLFF
TRBD1,NA,TRBJ1-2,TRBV5-1,17,TGCGCCAGCACTCACCGACCCGCGACAGGGGGCGGTTATGGCTACACCTTC,CASTHRPATGGGYGYTF
NA,many,TRBJ1-5,TRBV5-1,14,TGCGCCAGCAGCTTGGTGGGAAGCAATCAGCCCCAGCATTTT,CASSLVGSNQPQHF
NA,many,TRBJ2-7,TRBV3-1,14,TGTGCCAGCAGCCAACGGACAATAGCCTACGAGCAGTACTTC,CASSQRTIAYEQYF